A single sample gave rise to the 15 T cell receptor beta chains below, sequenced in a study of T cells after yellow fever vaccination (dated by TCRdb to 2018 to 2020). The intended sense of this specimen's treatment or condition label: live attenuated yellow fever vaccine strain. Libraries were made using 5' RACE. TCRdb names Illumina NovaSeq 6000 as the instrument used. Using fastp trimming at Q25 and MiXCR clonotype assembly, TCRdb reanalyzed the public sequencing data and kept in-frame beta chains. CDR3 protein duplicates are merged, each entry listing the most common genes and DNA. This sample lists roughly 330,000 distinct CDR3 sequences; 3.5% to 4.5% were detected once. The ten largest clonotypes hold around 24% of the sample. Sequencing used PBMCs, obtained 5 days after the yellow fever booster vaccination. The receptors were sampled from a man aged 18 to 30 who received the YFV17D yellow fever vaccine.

The CDR3 sequence: CASSSTTSGGPEGTQYF. For the CDR3, the DNA is TGTGCCAGCAGTTCAACGACTAGCGGGGGGCCCGAAGGGACCCAGTACTTC. The chain carries TRBV12-3 or TRBV12-4 and TRBJ2-5; the match to TRBD2 covers 13 bases. The CDR3 loop spans 17 amino acids. The trim removed 4 bases at V and 7 bases at J, leaving 12 bases unmatched.

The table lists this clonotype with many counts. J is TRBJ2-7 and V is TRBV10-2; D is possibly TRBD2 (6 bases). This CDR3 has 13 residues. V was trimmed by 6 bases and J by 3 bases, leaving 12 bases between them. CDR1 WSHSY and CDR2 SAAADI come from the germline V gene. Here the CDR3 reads CASREGGFYEQYF. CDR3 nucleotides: TGCGCCAGCAGGGAGGGAGGTTTCTACGAGCAGTACTTC.

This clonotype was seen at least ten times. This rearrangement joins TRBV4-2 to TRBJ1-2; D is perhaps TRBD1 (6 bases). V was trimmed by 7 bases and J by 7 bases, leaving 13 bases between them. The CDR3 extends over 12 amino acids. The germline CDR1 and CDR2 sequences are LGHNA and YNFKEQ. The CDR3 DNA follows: TGTGCCAGCACTGAACCCAGGGGTGGCTACACCTTC. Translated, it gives CASTEPRGGYTF.

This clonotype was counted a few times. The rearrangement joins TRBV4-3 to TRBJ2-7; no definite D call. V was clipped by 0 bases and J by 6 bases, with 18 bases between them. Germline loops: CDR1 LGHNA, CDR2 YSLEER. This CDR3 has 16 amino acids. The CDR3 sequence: CASSQDYSIYPREQYF. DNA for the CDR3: TGCGCCAGCAGCCAAGACTATAGCATCTACCCTCGCGAGCAGTACTTC.

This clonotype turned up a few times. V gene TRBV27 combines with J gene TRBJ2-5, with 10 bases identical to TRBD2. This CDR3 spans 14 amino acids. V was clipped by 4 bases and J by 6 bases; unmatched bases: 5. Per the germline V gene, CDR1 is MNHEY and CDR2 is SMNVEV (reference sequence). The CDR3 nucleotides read TGTGCCAGCAGTTCGGAGCGGGGGGGCAAGACCCAGTACTTC. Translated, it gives CASSSERGGKTQYF.

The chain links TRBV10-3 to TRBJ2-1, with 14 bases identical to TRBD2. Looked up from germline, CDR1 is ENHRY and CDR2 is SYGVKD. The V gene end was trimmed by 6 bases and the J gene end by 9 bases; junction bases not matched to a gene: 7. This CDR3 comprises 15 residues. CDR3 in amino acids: CAISPTSGGAGEQFF. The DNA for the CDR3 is TGTGCCATCAGCCCGACTAGCGGGGGGGCCGGTGAGCAGTTCTTC.

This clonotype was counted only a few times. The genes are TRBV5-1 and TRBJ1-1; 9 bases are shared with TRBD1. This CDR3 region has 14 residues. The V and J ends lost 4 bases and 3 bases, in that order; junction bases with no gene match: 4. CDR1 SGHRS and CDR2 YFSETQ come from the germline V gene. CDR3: CASSIQGADTEAFF. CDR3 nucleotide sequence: TGCGCCAGCAGCATACAGGGGGCGGACACTGAAGCTTTCTTT. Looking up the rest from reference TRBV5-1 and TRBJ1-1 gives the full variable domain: KAGVTQTPRYLIKTRGQQVTLSCSPISGHRSVSWYQQTPGQGLQFLFEYFSETQRNKGNFPGRFSGRQFSNSRSEMNVSTLELGDSALYLCASSIQGADTEAFFGQGTRLTVV.

CDR3 in amino acids: CAKGKPPQDPLHF. The CDR3 region has the DNA TGTGCCAAGGGAAAGCCCCCCCAGGATCCCCTCCACTTT. The rearrangement links TRBV2 to TRBJ1-6; D is unresolved. The germline V gene has CDR1 SNHLY and CDR2 FYNNEI. The CDR3 spans 13 residues. Trimming took off 10 bases at V and 13 bases at J, with 20 bases between the two ends.

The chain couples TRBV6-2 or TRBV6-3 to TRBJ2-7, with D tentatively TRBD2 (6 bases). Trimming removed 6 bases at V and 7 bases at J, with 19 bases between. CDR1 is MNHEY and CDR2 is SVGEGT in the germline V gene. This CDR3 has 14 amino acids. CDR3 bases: TGTGCCAGCAGAGACGCGGGACCCACGGGGGAGCAGTACTTC. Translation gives CASRDAGPTGEQYF.

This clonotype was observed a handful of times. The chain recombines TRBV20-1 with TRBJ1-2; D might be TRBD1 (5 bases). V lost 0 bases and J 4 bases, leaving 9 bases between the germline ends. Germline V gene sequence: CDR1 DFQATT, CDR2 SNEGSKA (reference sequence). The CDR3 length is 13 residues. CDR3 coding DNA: TGCAGTGCTAGAGACAGGGCAGCCTATGGCTACACCTTC. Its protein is CSARDRAAYGYTF.

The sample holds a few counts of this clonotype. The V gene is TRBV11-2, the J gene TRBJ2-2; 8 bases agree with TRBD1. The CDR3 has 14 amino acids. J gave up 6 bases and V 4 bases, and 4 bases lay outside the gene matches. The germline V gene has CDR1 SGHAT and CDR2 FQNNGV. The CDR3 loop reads CASSSGQASGELFF. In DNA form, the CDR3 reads TGTGCCAGCAGCTCGGGACAGGCCTCCGGGGAGCTGTTTTTT. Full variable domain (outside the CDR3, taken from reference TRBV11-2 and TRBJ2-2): EAGVAQSPRYKIIEKRQSVAFWCNPISGHATLYWYQQILGQGPKLLIQFQNNGVVDDSQLPKDRFSAERLKGVDSTLKIQPAKLEDSAVYLCASSSGQASGELFFGEGSRLTVL.

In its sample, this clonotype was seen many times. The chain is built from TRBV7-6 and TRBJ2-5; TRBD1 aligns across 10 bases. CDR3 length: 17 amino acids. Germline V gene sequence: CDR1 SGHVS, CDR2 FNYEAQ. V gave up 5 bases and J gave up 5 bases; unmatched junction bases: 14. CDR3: CASSLRRPGQGSETQYF. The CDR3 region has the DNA TGTGCCAGCAGCCTCCGTCGTCCGGGACAGGGGTCGGAGACCCAGTACTTC.

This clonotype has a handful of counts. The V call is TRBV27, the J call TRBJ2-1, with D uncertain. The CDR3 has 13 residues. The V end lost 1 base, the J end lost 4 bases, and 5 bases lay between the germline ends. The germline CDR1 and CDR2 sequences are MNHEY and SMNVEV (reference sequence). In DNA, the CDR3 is TGTGCCAGCAGTTTATGGAATTACAATGAGCAGTTCTTC. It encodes CASSLWNYNEQFF.

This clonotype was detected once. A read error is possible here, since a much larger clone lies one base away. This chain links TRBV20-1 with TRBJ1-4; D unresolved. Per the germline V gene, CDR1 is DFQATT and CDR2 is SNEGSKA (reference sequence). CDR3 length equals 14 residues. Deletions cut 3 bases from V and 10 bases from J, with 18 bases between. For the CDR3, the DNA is TGCAGTGCTAGCGGTCGGAGATCTTTGGGAAAACTGTTTTTT. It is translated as CSASGRRSLGKLFF.

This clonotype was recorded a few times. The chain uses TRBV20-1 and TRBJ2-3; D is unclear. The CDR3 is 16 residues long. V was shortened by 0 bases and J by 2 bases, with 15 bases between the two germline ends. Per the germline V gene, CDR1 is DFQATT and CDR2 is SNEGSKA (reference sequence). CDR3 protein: CSARDVADLYTDTQYF. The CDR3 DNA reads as TGCAGTGCTAGAGATGTGGCGGATTTATACACAGATACGCAGTATTTT.